The sequence of this TCR beta chain was determined in a study of immune cell composition in non-small cell lung cancer. Frozen unsorted single-cell suspensions supplied the genomic DNA. Study results and caveats: Tumour-associated clones >0.5% occurred in roughly 35% of adenocarcinomas, roughly four fifths of squamous. Lung adenocarcinomas had lower top 10 clone scores and clonality than squamous tumours.

Here immunoSEQ multiplex PCR was the method, and the copy in TCRdb shows in-frame clones only, minus some. The sample has approximately 3,200 clones, 60% to 85% seen once. Concerning this clone: Its specificity is not known.

The V gene end was trimmed by 5 bases and the J gene end by 0 bases; junction bases not matched to a gene: 4. This CDR3 has 16 residues. CDR1 MDHEN and CDR2 SYDVKM come from the germline V gene. This receptor was obtained from a human donor with non-small cell lung cancer. Sequenced: lung tumor tissue. The chain carries TRBV28 and TRBJ1-4; 9 bases are a match to TRBD1. CDR3 DNA sequence: TGTGCCAGCAGTACAGGGGGCTTTGCAACTAATGAAAAACTGTTTTTT. Its translation: CASSTGGFATNEKLFF.